The source of this TCR beta chain is a study of T-cell memory formation after mild COVID-19. Study-level information: TCR clusters were largely donor specific. Findings and limits, study-wide: Day 15 to 85 contractors were CD4/CD8 balanced; later expanders leaned CD4+.

The CDR3 spans 12 residues. The V and J ends lost 3 bases and 8 bases respectively, with 8 bases between them. Constant-segment primers were used for 5'RACE, and the resulting TCR alpha and TCR beta cDNA libraries carried sample barcodes and UMIs. Each CDR3 protein gets one entry after TCRdb re-called the 5' RACE reads with MiXCR. This sample has hundreds of thousands of distinct CDR3 sequences, with roughly 18% found just once. This clonotype was detected only a few times. Its cognate antigen is unknown. This clonotype was obtained from an adult woman who had mild COVID-19 (a few samples of this study predate the infection). Cell type and time point are not known. The sequencing input was PBMCs or a T cell subset sorted from them (not recorded which). The chain is built from TRBV12-3 or TRBV12-4 and TRBJ2-1, with D possibly TRBD1 on 6 matching bases. The CDR3 region has the DNA TGTGCCAGCAGTTTCAGGGGTTATGAGCAGTTCTTC. It encodes CASSFRGYEQFF.